The 17 T cell receptor beta chains below all came from one sample that was sequenced in a study of T cells in Graves' hyperthyroidism and ophthalmopathy. RNA transcripts gave rise to amplified TCR beta CDR3 regions. HTBI primers were the set used in a first-round RT-PCR of the TCR CDR3. Via MiXCR, TCRdb re-called the multiplex PCR reads, giving one row per CDR3 protein. The sample lists about 520,000 distinct CDR3 sequences; less than 25% were seen once. Sequenced sample: blood. The receptor set was obtained from a woman in her 30s with Graves' ophthalmopathy.

This clonotype was seen ten or more times. V gene TRBV10-3 combines with J gene TRBJ2-7; perhaps TRBD1 as D (5 bases). Between the trimmed V and J ends, which lost 3 bases and 3 bases, there was a span of 18 bases. Per the germline V gene, CDR1 is ENHRY and CDR2 is SYGVKD. The length of the CDR3 is 16 residues. The chain's CDR3 is CAISDQVGVAGYEQYF. CDR3 DNA: TGTGCCATCAGTGACCAGGTAGGGGTGGCAGGCTACGAGCAGTACTTC.

This chain joins TRBV27 and TRBJ1-1; D remains ambiguous. Germline V gives CDR1 MNHEY, CDR2 SMNVEV (reference sequence). The CDR3 loop spans 15 amino acids. V shed 4 bases and J shed 1 base, with 13 bases lying between them. CDR3 sequence: CASSYRYIGNTEAFF. The CDR3 nucleotides read TGTGCCAGCAGTTACCGCTACATAGGGAACACTGAAGCTTTCTTT.

The chain carries TRBV19 and TRBJ2-7, with TRBD1 identical over 9 bases. Losses at the gene ends were 5 bases for V and 4 bases for J; bases not matched to a gene: 6. The germline V gene has CDR1 LNHDA and CDR2 SQIVND (reference sequence). The CDR3 is 14 residues long. The chain's CDR3 is CASSVVDRGYEQYF. For the CDR3, the DNA is TGTGCCAGTAGTGTGGTGGACAGGGGTTACGAGCAGTACTTC.

This clonotype was picked up a small number of times. The V call is TRBV2, the J call TRBJ2-7; TRBD1 matches 8 bases. This CDR3 is 13 amino acids long. J gave up 7 bases and V 6 bases, and 8 bases lay outside the gene matches. Germline V gene sequence: CDR1 SNHLY, CDR2 FYNNEI. The CDR3 nucleotides read TGTGCCAGCAGGGACAGGGAAGGGGGGGAGCAGTACTTC. Translating it yields CASRDREGGEQYF.

Ten or more counts support this clonotype. The rearrangement joins TRBV6-1 to TRBJ2-5, with TRBD1 matching over 7 bases. CDR1 MNHNS and CDR2 SASEGT come from the germline V gene. The CDR3 extends over 13 amino acids. The trim removed 7 bases at V and 1 base at J, leaving 3 bases unmatched. The chain's CDR3 is CASNDRVQETQYF. For the CDR3, the DNA is TGTGCCAGCAATGACAGGGTCCAAGAGACCCAGTACTTC.

This clonotype was seen repeatedly, ten times or more. The rearrangement links TRBV29-1 to TRBJ1-1; 10 bases align to TRBD1. Per germline, CDR1 SQVTM and CDR2 ANQGSEA. CDR3 length: 16 amino acids. V lost 6 bases and J lost 0; bases outside the gene matches: 10. CDR3 residues: CSVSGTGERMNTEAFF. The DNA of the CDR3 is TGCAGCGTATCCGGGACAGGGGAGAGGATGAACACTGAAGCTTTCTTT.

This chain joins TRBV30 and TRBJ1-5; a weak D match, TRBD1 (6 bases). The CDR3 has 15 amino acids. Germline V gene lookup returns CDR1 GTSNPN and CDR2 SVGIG (reference sequence). V lost 2 bases and J lost 7, with 18 bases in between. The CDR3 DNA sequence: TGTGCCTGGAGTACCACTCCAGGGGTGGGACAGCCCCAGCATTTT. This translates into CAWSTTPGVGQPQHF.

The CDR3 DNA follows: TGTGCCAGCAGTTACCTTTTCAAACAGGGGGCGGATAGGGGCTACACCTTC. Translating it yields CASSYLFKQGADRGYTF. The chain joins TRBV6-5 to TRBJ1-2; 9 bases agree with TRBD1. Germline V CDR1 and CDR2: MNHEY, SVGAGI. Trimming cost V 2 bases and J 8 bases; bases outside gene matches: 15. CDR3 length: 17 amino acids.

The V and J genes are TRBV15 and TRBJ1-1; the match to TRBD1 covers 11 bases. With V trimmed by 2 bases and J by 5 bases, 4 bases remained unmatched. The CDR3 totals 15 residues. Per the germline V gene, CDR1 is LNHNV and CDR2 is YYDKDF (reference sequence). The DNA for the CDR3 is TGTGCCACCAGCAGACCCGGACAGGGGGCGACTGAAGCTTTCTTT. This gives the protein CATSRPGQGATEAFF. The full variable domain, in which reference TRBV15 and TRBJ1-1 provide the parts outside the CDR3, is DAMVIQNPRYQVTQFGKPVTLSCSQTLNHNVMYWYQQKSSQAPKLLFHYYDKDFNNEADTPDNFQSRRPNTSFCFLDIRSPGLGDTAMYLCATSRPGQGATEAFFGQGTRLTVV.

This clonotype occurred once. V is TRBV30 and J is TRBJ1-1; no firm D call. Germline-derived CDR1 and CDR2 are GTSNPN and SVGIG (reference sequence). The ends were cut back, 1 base at V and 3 bases at J, with 12 bases in the middle. The CDR3 has 14 residues. CDR3 sequence (DNA): TGTGCCTGGAGTGATCGCTCATCCGACACTGAAGCTTTCTTT. This codes for CAWSDRSSDTEAFF. Variable domain in full (rest from reference TRBV30 and TRBJ1-1): SQTIHQWPATLVQPVGSPLSLECTVEGTSNPNLYWYRQAAGRGLQLLFYSVGIGQISSEVPQNLSASRPQDRQFILSSKKLLLSDSGFYLCAWSDRSSDTEAFFGQGTRLTVV.

V is TRBV6-5 and J is TRBJ1-2; the D gene is possibly TRBD1 (6 bases). V lost 0 bases and J lost 6, with 20 bases in between. The germline V gene encodes CDR1 MNHEY and CDR2 SVGAGI. The CDR3 has 17 residues. The DNA for the CDR3 is TGTGCCAGCAGTTACTCTGGGAGTAGGGGGGAAAGGGATGGCTACACCTTC. The encoded protein is CASSYSGSRGERDGYTF.

This clonotype was counted a few times. The chain combines TRBV2 with TRBJ1-1; TRBD1 might be the D (5 bases). CDR3 length equals 13 residues. V dropped 10 bases and J dropped 0 bases, with 12 bases sitting between them. Germline CDR1 SNHLY, CDR2 FYNNEI. CDR3 sequence (DNA): TGTGCCACTGGGGGAGAGATGAACACTGAAGCTTTCTTT. As protein: CATGGEMNTEAFF.

This clonotype was recorded at least ten times. The chain recombines TRBV6-1 with TRBJ2-2; 7 bases line up with TRBD1. Germline values: CDR1 MNHNS, CDR2 SASEGT. Trimming took 8 bases from V and 3 from J; bases not matched to a gene: 6. This CDR3 has 14 residues. The CDR3 loop reads CASSTGADTGELFF. CDR3 sequence (DNA): TGTGCCAGCTCCACAGGGGCCGACACCGGGGAGCTGTTTTTT.

At least ten counts were recorded for this clonotype. In nucleotides, the CDR3 is TGTGCCAGCAGCTTAGTAGGGACAGGGTATGGCTACACCTTC. Protein sequence: CASSLVGTGYGYTF. The chain links TRBV7-2 to TRBJ1-2; 9 bases agree with TRBD1. V lost 1 base, J lost 5 bases, and 2 bases stayed unmatched. The V gene's germline CDR1 is SGHTA and CDR2 FQGNSA. This CDR3 spans 14 amino acids.

This clonotype has a single count. A much bigger clone sits one base away, suggesting this may be a read error. The V call is TRBV10-3, the J call TRBJ2-1, with 10 bases aligning to TRBD2. The J call may be mistaken, given a closer DNA end match to TRBJ2-7. This CDR3 comprises 14 residues. Germline CDR1 and CDR2: ENHRY and SYGVKD. The CDR3 spells CATSGGANYNEQYF. The CDR3 DNA sequence: TGTGCCACCAGCGGGGGGGCAAACTACAATGAGCAGTACTTC.

In this sample, this clonotype turned up many times. The chain recombines TRBV3-1 with TRBJ1-2; D perhaps matches TRBD1 (6 bases). The ends were cut back, 4 bases at V and 6 bases at J, with 9 bases in the middle. Germline CDR1 LGHDT, CDR2 YNNKEL (reference sequence). This CDR3 contains 12 residues. CDR3 amino acids: CASSPSGDGYTF. CDR3 DNA sequence: TGTGCCAGCAGCCCCTCAGGGGATGGCTACACCTTC. Full variable domain (missing parts from reference TRBV3-1 and TRBJ1-2): DTAVSQTPKYLVTQMGNDKSIKCEQNLGHDTMYWYKQDSKKFLKIMFSYNNKELIINETVPNRFSPKSPDKAHLNLHINSLELGDSAVYFCASSPSGDGYTFGSGTRLTVV.

This clonotype has more than one count but fewer than ten. V gene TRBV27 combines with J gene TRBJ1-2; TRBD1 matches 8 bases. V dropped 6 bases and J dropped 5; count of bases not matched to a gene: 11. The germline V gene has CDR1 MNHEY and CDR2 SMNVEV (reference sequence). The CDR3 is 15 residues long. The CDR3 region is CASRDRGLVGYGYTF. The CDR3 DNA sequence: TGTGCCAGCAGAGACAGGGGATTGGTGGGGTATGGCTACACCTTC.